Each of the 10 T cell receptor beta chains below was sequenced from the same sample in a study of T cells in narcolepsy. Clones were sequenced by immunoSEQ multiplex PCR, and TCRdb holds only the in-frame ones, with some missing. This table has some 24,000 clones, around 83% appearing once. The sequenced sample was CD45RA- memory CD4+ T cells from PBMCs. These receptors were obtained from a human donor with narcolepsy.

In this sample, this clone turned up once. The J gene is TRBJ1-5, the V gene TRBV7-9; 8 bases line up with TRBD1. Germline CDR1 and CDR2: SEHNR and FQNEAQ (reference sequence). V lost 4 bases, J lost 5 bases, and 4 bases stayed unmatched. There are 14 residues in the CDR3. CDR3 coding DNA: TGTGCCAGCAGCTCCGCGACAGGGGATCAGCCCCAGCATTTT. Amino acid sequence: CASSSATGDQPQHF.

The CDR3 nucleotides read TGTGCCAGCAGTCCGCGGGAGGATGAAAAACTGTTTTTT. This codes for CASSPREDEKLFF. This chain uses TRBV6-6 with TRBJ1-4; D is unresolved. Germline lookup yields CDR1 MNHNY and CDR2 SVGAGI (reference sequence). The CDR3 extends over 13 amino acids. The V and J ends lost 5 bases and 6 bases respectively, with 10 bases between them.

The CDR3 region is CASSPPGGSTEAFF. DNA of the CDR3: TGTGCCAGCAGTCCGCCAGGGGGCAGCACTGAAGCTTTCTTT. The V and J genes are TRBV28 and TRBJ1-1, with TRBD1 matching 8 bases. Germline V gives CDR1 MDHEN, CDR2 SYDVKM. V dropped 5 bases and J dropped 4; count of bases not matched to a gene: 6. The CDR3 totals 14 residues.

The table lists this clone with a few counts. The CDR3 region has the DNA TGTGCCAGCAGCCGAGGGGGCATCGGGCAGCCCCAGCATTTT. Translation gives CASSRGGIGQPQHF. The rearrangement links TRBV13 to TRBJ1-5; 7 bases agree with TRBD1. V dropped 5 bases and J dropped 7; count of bases not matched to a gene: 8. CDR3 length: 14 amino acids. Germline CDR1 is PRHDT and CDR2 is FYEKMQ (reference sequence).

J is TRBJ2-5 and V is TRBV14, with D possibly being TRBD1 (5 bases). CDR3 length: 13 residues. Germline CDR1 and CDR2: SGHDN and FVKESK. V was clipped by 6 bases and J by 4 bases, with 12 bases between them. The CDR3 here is CASRTSGLETQYF. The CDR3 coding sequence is TGTGCCAGCAGGACCTCAGGGCTAGAGACCCAGTACTTC.

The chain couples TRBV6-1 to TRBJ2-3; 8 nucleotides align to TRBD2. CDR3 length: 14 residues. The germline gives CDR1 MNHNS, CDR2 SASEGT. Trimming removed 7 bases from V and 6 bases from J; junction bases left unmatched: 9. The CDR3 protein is CASMVSGSYDTQYF. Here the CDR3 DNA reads TGTGCCAGCATGGTGAGCGGGAGCTACGATACGCAGTATTTT.

The CDR3 spells CSVAGGGARYEQYF. The CDR3 region has the DNA TGCAGCGTTGCCGGAGGGGGGGCGCGGTACGAGCAGTACTTC. V and J are TRBV29-1 and TRBJ2-7; D perhaps matches TRBD2 (7 bases). V was cut by 4 bases and J by 4 bases, with 17 bases left in between. The CDR3 totals 14 residues. CDR1 and CDR2 from the germline V gene are SQVTM and ANQGSEA.

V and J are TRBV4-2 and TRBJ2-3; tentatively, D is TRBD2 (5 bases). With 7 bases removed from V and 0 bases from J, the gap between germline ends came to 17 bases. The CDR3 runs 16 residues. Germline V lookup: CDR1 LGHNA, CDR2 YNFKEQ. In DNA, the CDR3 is TGTGCCAGCACCAACGCGGGTGGGAGAAGCACAGATACGCAGTATTTT. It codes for CASTNAGGRSTDTQYF.

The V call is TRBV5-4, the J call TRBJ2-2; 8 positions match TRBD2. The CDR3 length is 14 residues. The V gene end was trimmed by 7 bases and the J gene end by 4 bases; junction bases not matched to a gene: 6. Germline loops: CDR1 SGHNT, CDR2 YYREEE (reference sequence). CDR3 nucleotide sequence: TGTGCCAGCCGAGCGGGAGAGGGCACCGGGGAGCTGTTTTTT. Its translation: CASRAGEGTGELFF.

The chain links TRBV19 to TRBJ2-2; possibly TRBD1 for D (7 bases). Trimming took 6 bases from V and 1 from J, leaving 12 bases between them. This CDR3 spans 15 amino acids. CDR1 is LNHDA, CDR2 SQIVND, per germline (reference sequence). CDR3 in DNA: TGTGCCAGTAGCGCGGGACAGAGGAACACCGGGGAGCTGTTTTTT. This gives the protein CASSAGQRNTGELFF.